What follows is one TCR beta chain and its context. The antigen is undetermined. This entry comes from a study of CD8+ T cells in alopecia areata. The study's findings and limits: Patients displayed less clarity in TCR sharing than mice, a finding possibly related to HLA. Whether baseline CD8+ expansion is linked to response remains uncertain, given a single nonresponder.

V was clipped by 3 bases and J by 2 bases, with 13 bases between them. The CDR3 totals 14 residues. The germline CDR1 and CDR2 sequences are SQVTM and ANQGSEA. RNA extraction and reverse transcription yielded cDNA as sequencing template. Using immunoSEQ multiplex PCR, the repertoire was profiled, and TCRdb retains in-frame clones only, with some absent. This table has around 190,000 clones, more than 55% appearing once. Treatment specified: oral pan-JAK inhibitor, 5-10 mg twice daily. This receptor was obtained from a human donor with alopecia areata. This rearrangement joins TRBV29-1 to TRBJ2-5, with a possible D match to TRBD2 (5 bases). The material was CD4+ T cells sorted from blood, obtained around week 50, from a patient treated with tofacitinib. CDR3 bases: TGCAGCGTTGACTCTGGGCCGGGGCAAGAGACCCAGTACTTC. It yields the protein CSVDSGPGQETQYF.